A selection of T cell receptor beta chains follows, all from one sample in a study of T-cell reconstitution after alpha-beta-depleted transplantation in children. TCRdb re-derived calls from the PCR reads in MiXCR, one entry per CDR3 protein. The repertoire has around 96,000 distinct CDR3 sequences, 12% of them found once; the top ten carry about 15%. Specimen: PBMCs from the stem cell graft donor, collected from the stem cell graft. These receptor sequences come from a human donor who donated a stem cell graft to a child with inherited bone marrow failure. The CDR3 runs from the conserved cysteine through the conserved F or W. A D gene is named only where the DNA matches it firmly. The size of a clone is reported for some rows only, either as once, few or many, or as a class for expanded clones.

TGCAGTGCTAGAAAACCACAGGTGGCCTACGAGCAGTACTTC,CSARKPQVAYEQYF,TRBJ2-7,TRBV20-1,many,-
TGTGCCAGCAGCGCAACCTTGACGGCTGAAAAACTGTTTTTT,CASSATLTAEKLFF,TRBJ1-4,TRBV9,many,-
TGTGCCAGCAGTTTTGGGGCGAAGGGGCGTACCTACGAGCAGTACTTC,CASSFGAKGRTYEQYF,TRBJ2-7,TRBV28,-,-
TGCAGTGCTAGACGCCCCGGGACTAGAGAAGAGCAGTTCTTC,CSARRPGTREEQFF,TRBJ2-1,TRBV20-1,many,TRBD2
TGTGCCAGCAGCCCCGCTAGAGACAATCAGCCCCAGCATTTT,CASSPARDNQPQHF,TRBJ1-5,TRBV7-2,many,-
TGTGCCAGCAGTACCACGAACGGGGCTGAAGCTTTCTTT,CASSTTNGAEAFF,TRBJ1-1,TRBV6-5,many,-
TGCGCCAGCAGCCAAGGGCGGGCAGGCCCATTTGGGAATGAGCAGTTCTTC,CASSQGRAGPFGNEQFF,TRBJ2-1,TRBV4-1,few,-
TGTGCCAGCAGCTTACCGAGGCTAGATACGCAGTATTTT,CASSLPRLDTQYF,TRBJ2-3,TRBV7-2,many,-
TGTGCCAGCAGTAGTCGATCAGCGGCCGGGGCCGGGGAGCTGTTTTTT,CASSSRSAAGAGELFF,TRBJ2-2,TRBV6-2/TRBV6-3,many,-
TGTGCCAGCAGCTTCCGGGGACAGAGTGCTGAAGCTTTCTTT,CASSFRGQSAEAFF,TRBJ1-1,TRBV2,many,TRBD1
TGTGCCAGCAGTCCCCCCGACCAGCCCCAGCATTTT,CASSPPDQPQHF,TRBJ1-5,TRBV6-6,many,-
TGCAGTGTGAGAAGGCACCAAGAGACCCAGTACTTC,CSVRRHQETQYF,TRBJ2-5,TRBV20-1,many,-
TGTGCCATCAGTGATGGCCAGGAGAACACTGAAGCTTTCTTT,CAISDGQENTEAFF,TRBJ1-1,TRBV10-3,many,-
TGTGCCAGCAGTGGCGCCGGACTACCTCGGGAGCAGTACTTC,CASSGAGLPREQYF,TRBJ2-7,TRBV2,many,-
TGCGCCAGCAGCTTGTCTCCAGGACCCTCCTACGAGCAGTACTTC,CASSLSPGPSYEQYF,TRBJ2-7,TRBV5-1,many,-
TGCAGTGCTTCAGCCGTAGCCAAAAACATTCAGTACTTC,CSASAVAKNIQYF,TRBJ2-4,TRBV20-1,many,-
TGTGCCAGCTCACCTCTGGGGGGAGGGACCCACGAGCAGTACTTC,CASSPLGGGTHEQYF,TRBJ2-7,TRBV18,few,TRBD2
TGTGCCAGTAGTCCCCAGGGCTCTAGCTCCTACGAGCAGTACTTC,CASSPQGSSSYEQYF,TRBJ2-7,TRBV19,-,-
TGTGCCAGCAGCCCTCCTGGGGCCAACGTCCTGACTTTC,CASSPPGANVLTF,TRBJ2-6,TRBV28,few,-
TGCAGTGCTAGCAGGGGCAGGGTGAATCAGCCCCAGCATTTT,CSASRGRVNQPQHF,TRBJ1-5,TRBV20-1,many,-
TGCGCCAGCAGCCAAGATCGGAATAGGGCAGAGACCCAGTACTTC,CASSQDRNRAETQYF,TRBJ2-5,TRBV4-3,many,-
TGTGCCAGCAGCGGGAGGTCGAACACCGGGGAGCTGTTTTTT,CASSGRSNTGELFF,TRBJ2-2,TRBV2,many,TRBD2
TGCAGTGCTAGAGATCGGACTAGCGGGGGCAGAGCCAAAAACATTCAGTACTTC,CSARDRTSGGRAKNIQYF,TRBJ2-4,TRBV20-1,many,TRBD2